The sequence of this T cell receptor beta chain was determined in a study of shared clonotypes between healthy human individuals. The overall study: The study used three CD4 naive, three CD4 memory, two CD8 naive and one CD8 memory plate per donor. The study's findings and limits: In the sorted subsets, rarefaction showed sequencing was incomplete despite large depth.

On this clone itself: Its antigen is still unknown.

Replicate PCRs for sorted subsets used approximately 190 ng DNA; this equaled 30,000 to 35,000 T cell genomes. In the study's own analysis: Sequence data from immunoSEQ were junction-only and lacked quality scores; consequently, filtering differed. The table came from immunoSEQ multiplex PCR; TCRdb's copy has only in-frame clones and leaves some out. That table supplies the V and J calls and clone size; D and trimming were determined from the DNA. This table has millions of clones, about 92% appearing once. Germline-derived CDR1 and CDR2 are KGHSH and LQKENI. The length of the CDR3 is 15 residues. The germline V and J ends were trimmed by 6 bases and 4 bases, with 16 bases remaining between them.

The chain joins TRBV18 to TRBJ2-1; D is perhaps TRBD2 (5 bases). The sample was naive CD4+ T cells sorted from blood. Subset indicated: CD45RA+ positively selected. The receptor was derived from a man aged 18 to 30 in good health. The CDR3 DNA reads TGTGCCAGCTCCCCTTTTGGAGGTAGATACAATGAGCAGTTCTTC. Translated, it gives CASSPFGGRYNEQFF.